This passage covers 30 T cell receptor beta chains from one sample sequenced in a study of shared clonotypes between healthy human individuals. Naivety among CD8 cells was defined by CD45RO negativity and positive CCR7 selection, thereby excluding terminally differentiated effector memory CD45RA+ cells. Sequencing used immunoSEQ multiplex PCR; TCRdb keeps in-frame clones, though not all of them. The sample yields hundreds of thousands of clones, 95% to 98% seen once. The specimen was naive CD8+ T cells sorted from blood. All receptors come from a man under 40 in good health.

V usage is TRBV9 and J usage is TRBJ2-1, with TRBD2 matching over 11 bases. This CDR3 has 16 residues. The J segment lost 1 base and the V segment lost 4 bases, leaving 4 bases of the junction unmatched. CDR1 and CDR2 (germline): SGDLS, YYNGEE. CDR3 region: CASSQRTSGSYNEQFF. Written as DNA, the CDR3 is TGTGCCAGCAGCCAAAGGACTAGCGGGTCCTACAATGAGCAGTTCTTC.

V gene TRBV10-2 combines with J gene TRBJ2-7; D tentatively reads TRBD1 or TRBD2 (5 bases each). CDR3 length: 16 residues. Trimming shortened V by 0 bases and J by 5 bases, and 17 bases separated the two germline ends. Germline lookup yields CDR1 WSHSY and CDR2 SAAADI. The chain's CDR3 is CASSESAGTTVDEQYF. DNA for the CDR3: TGCGCCAGCAGTGAGTCGGCAGGGACGACGGTGGACGAGCAGTACTTC.

The genes are TRBV5-1 and TRBJ2-1; tentative D call: TRBD2 (7 bases). V was trimmed by 0 bases and J by 14 bases, leaving 24 bases between them. Per the germline V gene, CDR1 is SGHRS and CDR2 is YFSETQ. The CDR3 length is 16 residues. CDR3 sequence reads: CASSLERGRTVPVEFF. CDR3 sequence (DNA): TGCGCCAGCAGCTTGGAGCGGGGCCGGACAGTGCCGGTTGAGTTCTTC.

This rearrangement joins TRBV6-5 to TRBJ2-6, with D uncertain. There are 15 residues in the CDR3. Germline V gene data show CDR1 as MNHEY and CDR2 as SVGAGI. V was clipped by 0 bases and J by 5 bases, with 8 bases between them. The CDR3 loop is CASSYSDPWANVLTF. CDR3 sequence (DNA): TGTGCCAGCAGTTACTCGGATCCCTGGGCCAACGTCCTGACTTTC.

This chain connects TRBV27 to TRBJ2-3; D gene ambiguous. Germline-derived CDR1 and CDR2 are MNHEY and SMNVEV (reference sequence). V shed 0 bases and J shed 2 bases, with 15 bases lying between them. The CDR3 is 17 residues long. CDR3 bases: TGTGCCAGCAGTTTATCTCCGGTTTATGGCCCCACAGATACGCAGTATTTT. Its protein product is CASSLSPVYGPTDTQYF.

The chain is built from TRBV6-5 and TRBJ2-7; the D is unclear. This CDR3 region has 11 residues. Germline V gives CDR1 MNHEY, CDR2 SVGAGI. V was trimmed by 8 bases and J by 6 bases, leaving 11 bases between them. The CDR3 DNA is TGTGCCAGCGGTCGGAGCCCCGAGCAGTACTTC. This translates into CASGRSPEQYF.

This sequence joins TRBV28 and TRBJ2-3, with a weak D call TRBD1 (5 bases). This CDR3 region has 14 residues. The V end was cut by 7 bases, the J end by 2 bases, with 13 bases between. Germline values: CDR1 MDHEN, CDR2 SYDVKM. The CDR3 here is CASITPDITDTQYF. The CDR3 nucleotides read TGTGCCAGCATAACCCCGGACATCACAGATACGCAGTATTTT.

CDR3 residues: CASSVGGLGQPQHF. CDR3 in DNA: TGTGCCAGCAGCGTAGGGGGTCTCGGGCAGCCCCAGCATTTT. The chain couples TRBV9 to TRBJ1-5; D unresolved. Germline CDR1 is SGDLS and CDR2 is YYNGEE. The CDR3 length is 14 residues. The V end was cut by 0 bases, the J end by 7 bases, with 11 bases between.

The rearrangement uses TRBV19 and TRBJ1-4; D is ambiguous. The V end was cut by 5 bases, the J end by 7 bases, with 14 bases between. CDR1 and CDR2 from the germline V gene are LNHDA and SQIVND (reference sequence). The CDR3 is made up of 14 amino acids. The CDR3 DNA sequence: TGTGCCAGTAGTGGTCTCTTCTCGGGTGAAAAACTGTTTTTT. Translation gives CASSGLFSGEKLFF.

The chain links TRBV27 to TRBJ2-3; D uncertain. Trimming took 2 bases from V and 2 from J, leaving 14 bases between them. Germline V lookup: CDR1 MNHEY, CDR2 SMNVEV (reference sequence). The CDR3 is 16 amino acids. The CDR3 nucleotides are TGTGCCAGCAGTTTAATGGGCCCCCCTTACACAGATACGCAGTATTTT. As protein: CASSLMGPPYTDTQYF.

The J gene is TRBJ1-1, the V gene TRBV7-2; D ambiguous. This CDR3 is 14 amino acids long. The germline V and J ends were trimmed by 2 bases and 0 bases, with 7 bases remaining between them. Germline values: CDR1 SGHTA, CDR2 FQGNSA. CDR3 loop: CASSLSGMNTEAFF. The CDR3 bases are TGTGCCAGCAGCTTATCAGGCATGAACACTGAAGCTTTCTTT.

J is TRBJ2-7 and V is TRBV5-6, with TRBD1 matching over 8 bases. Germline V gives CDR1 SGHDT, CDR2 YYEEEE. V lost 5 bases, J lost 3 bases, and 7 bases stayed unmatched. The CDR3 is 14 residues long. The CDR3, as DNA: TGTGCCAGCAGTTCCGGGACAGGATTCTACGAGCAGTACTTC. Translation gives CASSSGTGFYEQYF.

This chain connects TRBV11-2 to TRBJ2-1; 9 bases agree with TRBD2. Germline loops: CDR1 SGHAT, CDR2 FQNNGV. V shed 1 base, J shed 4 bases, and the junction held 5 bases outside the gene matches. This CDR3 contains 16 residues. The CDR3 DNA reads TGTGCCAGCAGCTTAGGTAGGACTAGCGTATACAATGAGCAGTTCTTC. Translating it yields CASSLGRTSVYNEQFF.

The chain recombines TRBV10-1 with TRBJ2-3; D remains ambiguous. The CDR3 extends over 15 amino acids. From germline, CDR1 is WNHNN and CDR2 SYGVQD (reference sequence). Trimming stripped 3 bases from V and 0 bases from J, with 10 bases between. The CDR3 loop is CASSEFISSTDTQYF. In nucleotides, the CDR3 is TGCGCCAGCAGTGAATTCATATCTAGCACAGATACGCAGTATTTT.

The V gene is TRBV9, the J gene TRBJ2-1; D uncertain. From germline, CDR1 is SGDLS and CDR2 YYNGEE. Trimming stripped 0 bases from V and 7 bases from J, with 14 bases between. The CDR3 runs 15 residues. CDR3 DNA sequence: TGTGCCAGCAGCGTAGAAGGTAGCCCAGTTAATGAGCAGTTCTTC. It translates to CASSVEGSPVNEQFF.

V is TRBV10-2 and J is TRBJ2-1; 13 bases are shared with TRBD2. The CDR3 spans 14 residues. V shed 7 bases, J shed 4 bases, and the junction held 1 base outside the gene matches. Germline CDR1 reads WSHSY; CDR2 reads SAAADI. CDR3 DNA: TGCGCCAGCAAACTAGCGGGAGGGTACAATGAGCAGTTCTTC. As protein: CASKLAGGYNEQFF.

V gene TRBV7-9 combines with J gene TRBJ2-7; D call uncertain. CDR1 and CDR2 from the germline V gene are SEHNR and FQNEAQ (reference sequence). The CDR3 consists of 13 residues. V lost 5 bases and J lost 7, with 15 bases in between. CDR3 loop: CASSPLASTEQYF. In DNA form, the CDR3 reads TGTGCCAGCAGCCCCCTGGCCAGCACGGAGCAGTACTTC.

The chain employs TRBV4-1 and TRBJ2-7; TRBD2 might be the D (5 bases). The CDR3 length is 15 residues. V lost 0 bases and J lost 0, with 9 bases in between. Germline CDR1 MGHRA, CDR2 YSYEKL. The chain's CDR3 is CASSQDRGTSYEQYF. The DNA of the CDR3 is TGCGCCAGCAGCCAAGACCGGGGAACCTCCTACGAGCAGTACTTC.

The rearrangement uses TRBV2 and TRBJ2-1, with D hard to call. V lost 4 bases and J 2 bases, leaving 6 bases between the germline ends. CDR1 is SNHLY, CDR2 FYNNEI, per germline. The CDR3 is made up of 13 amino acids. The DNA of the CDR3 is TGTGCCAGCAGTGGTCGGCCCTACAATGAGCAGTTCTTC. Its protein is CASSGRPYNEQFF.

V is TRBV9 and J is TRBJ2-6; 9 positions agree with TRBD1. Germline CDR1 SGDLS, CDR2 YYNGEE. This CDR3 region has 19 residues. V shed 5 bases, J shed 0 bases, and the junction held 12 bases outside the gene matches. The chain's CDR3 is CASRSRGQGPSSGANVLTF. CDR3 in DNA: TGTGCCAGCAGATCCCGGGGACAGGGTCCCAGCTCTGGGGCCAACGTCCTGACTTTC.

This rearrangement joins TRBV4-1 to TRBJ2-1; D ambiguous. This CDR3 has 15 residues. The germline V gene encodes CDR1 MGHRA and CDR2 YSYEKL. V lost 2 bases and J 1 base, leaving 9 bases between the germline ends. The CDR3 protein is CASSQRTRSYNEQFF. Written as DNA, the CDR3 is TGCGCCAGCAGCCAAAGGACGAGATCCTACAATGAGCAGTTCTTC.

This chain links TRBV27 with TRBJ1-2; D not resolved. The CDR3 covers 15 residues. CDR1 and CDR2 (germline): MNHEY, SMNVEV (reference sequence). V shed 0 bases and J shed 1 base, with 9 bases lying between them. CDR3: CASSLSAEHNYGYTF. CDR3 nucleotide sequence: TGTGCCAGCAGTTTATCGGCAGAACATAACTATGGCTACACCTTC.

The chain recombines TRBV4-1 with TRBJ2-3; D unresolved. The CDR3 length is 15 residues. CDR1 is MGHRA, CDR2 YSYEKL, per germline. Trimming took 0 bases from V and 0 from J, leaving 7 bases between them. CDR3 amino acids: CASSQEGFSTDTQYF. In DNA form, the CDR3 reads TGCGCCAGCAGCCAAGAGGGTTTTAGCACAGATACGCAGTATTTT.

The chain recombines TRBV6-5 with TRBJ1-1, with D possibly matching TRBD1 (6 bases). Germline lookup yields CDR1 MNHEY and CDR2 SVGAGI. CDR3 size: 15 residues. V lost 5 bases to trimming and J lost 0 bases, with 13 bases between them. DNA of the CDR3: TGTGCCAGCAGTCCCGTTCAGGGGATGAACACTGAAGCTTTCTTT. Translating it yields CASSPVQGMNTEAFF.

Worth noting for this clone: Different DNA sequences within this sample yield the same CDR3. The gene calls are TRBV7-3 and TRBJ2-7, with D perhaps matching TRBD2 (5 bases). V lost 5 bases and J 1 base, leaving 9 bases between the germline ends. From germline, CDR1 is SGHTA and CDR2 FQGTGA. This CDR3 contains 13 residues. The CDR3 reads CASSPDSSYEQYF. CDR3 nucleotide sequence: TGTGCCAGCAGCCCGGACTCTTCCTACGAGCAGTACTTC.

The CDR3 DNA sequence: TGCGCCAGCAGCCCCATCGGAAACACTGAAGCTTTCTTT. Its protein product is CASSPIGNTEAFF. The gene calls are TRBV5-1 and TRBJ1-1; no firm D call. The CDR3 sequence is 13 residues long. V lost 4 bases to trimming and J lost 2 bases, with 9 bases between them. Germline V lookup: CDR1 SGHRS, CDR2 YFSETQ.

The chain recombines TRBV9 with TRBJ2-3; D is ambiguous. CDR1 is SGDLS and CDR2 is YYNGEE in the germline V gene. The V end lost 3 bases, the J end lost 6 bases, and 11 bases lay between the germline ends. This CDR3 has 13 amino acids. CDR3 residues: CASSATRRDTQYF. The CDR3 DNA reads as TGTGCCAGCAGCGCCACCCGACGGGATACGCAGTATTTT.

This chain uses TRBV4-3 with TRBJ2-7; D may correspond to TRBD1 or TRBD2 (5 bases each). Germline-derived CDR1 and CDR2 are LGHNA and YSLEER. The CDR3 has 14 amino acids. Trimming cost V 1 base and J 6 bases, with 13 bases left between them. Here the CDR3 reads CASSQAGIGGEQYF. The DNA for the CDR3 is TGCGCCAGCAGCCAAGCGGGCATTGGGGGCGAGCAGTACTTC.

This chain connects TRBV4-1 to TRBJ2-5; D call uncertain. Trimming left V 3 bases short and J 4 bases short, with 18 bases between. There are 16 residues in the CDR3. Looked up from germline, CDR1 is MGHRA and CDR2 is YSYEKL. The CDR3 DNA follows: TGCGCCAGCAGCCAGATGACCGAATCGATGTTAGAGACCCAGTACTTC. This sequence encodes CASSQMTESMLETQYF.

V is TRBV5-1 and J is TRBJ2-3; tentative D call: TRBD2 (5 bases). The V gene lost 8 bases and the J gene lost 0 bases, with 16 bases spanning the gap. The CDR3 has 15 residues. Germline assignment: CDR1 SGHRS and CDR2 YFSETQ. Here the CDR3 reads CASTPRDASTDTQYF. CDR3 DNA sequence: TGCGCCAGTACCCCCCGGGATGCTAGCACAGATACGCAGTATTTT.